The present T cell receptor (beta chain) was sequenced within a study of blood T cell repertoires in COVID-19. In the authors' methods: Reference gene primer amplification gave estimated nucleated cell counts. TCRdb's copy holds only in-frame clones and misses some; the assay was immunoSEQ multiplex PCR. V, J and clone size are those of that table, while D and trimming were read from the DNA. Found here are about 31,000 clones, 70% to 90% of them singletons; the top ten hold roughly 0.59%. V lost 3 bases to trimming and J lost 0 bases, with 14 bases between them. The germline V gene encodes CDR1 SGHAT and CDR2 FQNNGV. The CDR3 covers 17 residues.

Sequenced sample: peripheral blood. This receptor was identified in a woman in her thirties or forties with active or convalescent COVID-19. The J gene is TRBJ2-2, the V gene TRBV11-2; the D gene is possibly TRBD2 (5 bases). CDR3 amino acids: CASSFDGISANTGELFF. DNA of the CDR3: TGTGCCAGCAGCTTCGACGGGATTAGCGCGAACACCGGGGAGCTGTTTTTT.